Each of the 25 T cell receptor beta chains below was sequenced from the same sample in a study of shared T cell receptors in the human thymus. The method was immunoSEQ multiplex PCR; TCRdb's version includes in-frame clones alone and lacks a portion of them. The sample has 550,000 to 800,000 clones, 70% to 90% seen once. These data are also associated with another study on human thymus T cells.

Sequenced: thymocytes. The receptors here all came from a girl less than two years old with a congenital heart defect.

The chain combines TRBV18 with TRBJ2-7, with 9 bases lining up with TRBD1. This CDR3 has 14 amino acids. From germline, CDR1 is KGHSH and CDR2 LQKENI. V lost 4 bases to trimming and J lost 1 base; unmatched junction nucleotides: 2. For the CDR3, the DNA is TGTGCCAGCTCACTAGACAGGGGGTCCTACGAGCAGTACTTC. Its translation: CASSLDRGSYEQYF.

The DNA of the CDR3 is TGTGCCAGCAGCAGACGGGACAACTCCTACGAGCAGTACTTC. Protein product: CASSRRDNSYEQYF. V gene TRBV2 combines with J gene TRBJ2-7, with a weak D call TRBD1 (6 bases). V was pared by 6 bases and J by 0 bases, with 12 bases between. CDR1 and CDR2 from the germline V gene are SNHLY and FYNNEI. The CDR3 loop spans 14 amino acids.

The V gene is TRBV28, the J gene TRBJ2-7; TRBD1 might be the D (6 bases). Germline CDR1 reads MDHEN; CDR2 reads SYDVKM. This CDR3 region has 12 residues. The V and J ends lost 7 bases and 4 bases respectively, with 11 bases between them. The CDR3 region has the DNA TGTGCCAGCACCCTGGGGGCGTACGAGCAGTACTTC. It translates to CASTLGAYEQYF.

This sequence joins TRBV7-9 and TRBJ2-5, with 9 nucleotides matching TRBD1. CDR1 and CDR2 (germline): SEHNR, FQNEAQ (reference sequence). The trim removed 4 bases at V and 2 bases at J, leaving 5 bases unmatched. The CDR3 spans 15 residues. CDR3 sequence: CASSSDRGDQETQYF. The CDR3 DNA reads TGTGCCAGCAGCTCGGACAGGGGCGATCAAGAGACCCAGTACTTC.

The rearrangement links TRBV5-1 to TRBJ2-1, with a tentative D call TRBD1 (5 bases). V gave up 0 bases and J gave up 4 bases, with 17 bases separating them. This CDR3 comprises 17 residues. Germline V CDR1 and CDR2: SGHRS, YFSETQ. The CDR3 is CASSLATGRAQYNEQFF. CDR3 sequence (DNA): TGCGCCAGCAGCTTGGCCACGGGCAGGGCGCAGTACAATGAGCAGTTCTTC.

The CDR3 loop is CASSLTGSRRDEQYF. The CDR3 nucleotides read TGTGCCAGCAGCTTGACGGGGTCCCGACGCGACGAGCAGTACTTC. This chain uses TRBV5-4 with TRBJ2-7; D might be TRBD2 (5 bases). Trimming removed 1 base at V and 5 bases at J, with 16 bases between. The CDR3 runs to 15 residues. CDR1 is SGHNT and CDR2 is YYREEE in the germline V gene (reference sequence). Supplemented by reference TRBV5-4 and TRBJ2-7, the full variable domain reads ETGVTQSPTHLIKTRGQQVTLRCSSQSGHNTVSWYQQALGQGPQFIFQYYREEENGRGNFPPRFSGLQFPNYSSELNVNALELDDSALYLCASSLTGSRRDEQYFGPGTRLTVT.

In this sample, this clone turned up a few times. The chain couples TRBV6-1 to TRBJ1-1; TRBD1 matches at 9 bases. The germline CDR1 and CDR2 sequences are MNHNS and SASEGT. The CDR3 has 17 amino acids. V was clipped by 4 bases and J by 4 bases; unmatched bases: 13. The DNA for the CDR3 is TGTGCCAGCAGTGCCCATAAGACAGGGGGAGAAGGCACTGAAGCTTTCTTT. As protein: CASSAHKTGGEGTEAFF.

V and J are TRBV30 and TRBJ1-6; D might be TRBD1 (5 bases). The V end was cut by 0 bases, the J end by 3 bases, with 21 bases between. Germline V lookup: CDR1 GTSNPN, CDR2 SVGIG (reference sequence). The CDR3 runs to 19 residues. This CDR3 is CAWSVPGGIRQFYNSPLHF. The CDR3 DNA sequence: TGTGCCTGGAGTGTACCCGGGGGGATTAGGCAATTCTATAATTCACCCCTCCACTTT.

The chain combines TRBV27 with TRBJ1-6; 8 positions agree with TRBD1. The V and J ends lost 5 bases and 0 bases, in that order; junction bases with no gene match: 9. There are 18 residues in the CDR3. Germline V lookup: CDR1 MNHEY, CDR2 SMNVEV (reference sequence). This CDR3 reads CASSDRGLLSSYNSPLHF. The CDR3 DNA sequence: TGTGCCAGCAGTGACAGGGGTCTACTCAGCTCCTATAATTCACCCCTCCACTTT.

The V gene is TRBV28, the J gene TRBJ1-6; D unresolved. This CDR3 is built from 15 residues. V was clipped by 4 bases and J by 7 bases, with 14 bases between them. Germline CDR1 MDHEN, CDR2 SYDVKM. In DNA form, the CDR3 reads TGTGCCAGCAGTTACCAGACACGGAGGAATTCACCCCTCCACTTT. Amino acid sequence: CASSYQTRRNSPLHF. The full variable domain, rest sourced from reference TRBV28 and TRBJ1-6, is DVKVTQSSRYLVKRTGEKVFLECVQDMDHENMFWYRQDPGLGLRLIYFSYDVKMKEKGDIPEGYSVSREKKERFSLILESASTNQTSMYLCASSYQTRRNSPLHFGNGTRLTVT.

CDR3 residues: CASGRNIQYF. As DNA, the CDR3 is TGCGCCAGCGGGAGGAACATTCAGTACTTC. The V gene is TRBV10-2, the J gene TRBJ2-4; possible D gene TRBD2, 6 bases. CDR1 is WSHSY, CDR2 SAAADI, per germline. Trimming took 8 bases from V and 7 from J, leaving 6 bases between them. This CDR3 region has 10 residues.

In this sample, this clone turned up once. Sequence at one end of the junction differs from germline and may be a read error. The rearrangement joins TRBV7-7 to TRBJ2-3; TRBD2 might be the D (6 bases). This CDR3 contains 13 residues. Germline V gives CDR1 SSHAT, CDR2 FNYEAQ (reference sequence). CDR3 amino acids: CASSLNGGDTQYF. CDR3 DNA sequence: TGTGCTAGCAGCTTAAACGGGGGAGATACGCAGTATTTT.

The chain links TRBV19 to TRBJ2-2; 7 bases fit TRBD1. Trimming at V came to 7 bases and at J to 5 bases, leaving 16 bases not matched to a gene. Germline loops: CDR1 LNHDA, CDR2 SQIVND (reference sequence). CDR3 length equals 17 residues. CDR3: CASNIGGQRSPTGELFF. In nucleotides, the CDR3 is TGTGCCAGTAACATTGGGGGACAGCGAAGTCCAACCGGGGAGCTGTTTTTT.

This sequence joins TRBV5-6 and TRBJ1-4; unclear D gene. V gave up 4 bases and J gave up 3 bases, with 16 bases separating them. The CDR3 sequence is 16 residues long. Germline lookup yields CDR1 SGHDT and CDR2 YYEEEE. CDR3 region: CASSPPRRSSNEKLFF. CDR3 nucleotide sequence: TGTGCCAGCAGCCCACCGCGGAGGTCTTCTAATGAAAAACTGTTTTTT.

The chain carries TRBV19 and TRBJ2-3; TRBD2 matches at 8 bases. J lost 1 base, V lost 9 bases, and 3 bases had no gene match. Germline V gene sequence: CDR1 LNHDA, CDR2 SQIVND (reference sequence). The CDR3 length is 13 residues. The DNA of the CDR3 is TGTGCCAGCCAGCGGGGGCGCACAGATACGCAGTATTTT. Translating it yields CASQRGRTDTQYF.

This clone showed up just once. Written as DNA, the CDR3 is TGTGCCATCGGACAAGGGACAGGCTATGGCTACACCTTC. Amino acid sequence: CAIGQGTGYGYTF. The chain is built from TRBV10-3 and TRBJ1-2, with 8 bases matching TRBD1. V lost 8 bases and J lost 4; bases outside the gene matches: 6. The CDR3 sequence is 13 residues long. CDR1 is ENHRY, CDR2 SYGVKD, per germline.

The rearrangement links TRBV27 to TRBJ2-1; possible D gene TRBD1, 7 bases. Germline values: CDR1 MNHEY, CDR2 SMNVEV (reference sequence). Trimming took 5 bases from V and 2 from J, leaving 34 bases between them. The CDR3 is 22 amino acids. CDR3 in DNA: TGTGCCAGCAGTCTCCTAAATCATGGGCCCCAACAGGGGTCGGGGGCCTACAATGAGCAGTTCTTC. Residues: CASSLLNHGPQQGSGAYNEQFF.

The rearrangement links TRBV6-1 to TRBJ1-4, with D unclear. V was cut by 3 bases and J by 8 bases, with 19 bases left in between. The CDR3 has 16 residues. Germline V gene sequence: CDR1 MNHNS, CDR2 SASEGT. DNA of the CDR3: TGTGCCAGCAGTGATGCTGTGGGAGGGTGGGAAGAAAAACTGTTTTTT. Translated, it gives CASSDAVGGWEEKLFF.

The rearrangement joins TRBV4-3 to TRBJ1-4; the match to TRBD1 covers 10 bases. With 4 bases clipped from V and 6 bases from J, the junction kept 8 bases outside the gene matches. The CDR3 spans 16 residues. Germline V gene lookup returns CDR1 LGHNA and CDR2 YSLEER. In DNA, the CDR3 is TGCGCCAGCAGCCTAGAGCCGGGACAGGGGTATGAAAAACTGTTTTTT. It specifies CASSLEPGQGYEKLFF.

The gene calls are TRBV5-4 and TRBJ1-1; a possible D gene is TRBD1 (6 bases). V was trimmed by 4 bases and J by 3 bases, leaving 25 bases between them. Germline assignment: CDR1 SGHNT and CDR2 YYREEE (reference sequence). The CDR3 is 18 residues long. The DNA of the CDR3 is TGTGCCAGCAGCCTACTTAAAGGGGGACCGATCGAGGACACTGAAGCTTTCTTT. Translation: CASSLLKGGPIEDTEAFF. Filled out from reference TRBV5-4 and TRBJ1-1, the complete variable domain reads ETGVTQSPTHLIKTRGQQVTLRCSSQSGHNTVSWYQQALGQGPQFIFQYYREEENGRGNFPPRFSGLQFPNYSSELNVNALELDDSALYLCASSLLKGGPIEDTEAFFGQGTRLTVV.

This clone has just one count. The chain carries TRBV28 and TRBJ2-2; a possible D gene is TRBD2 (5 bases). V was cut by 5 bases and J by 0 bases, with 13 bases left in between. From germline, CDR1 is MDHEN and CDR2 SYDVKM. This CDR3 comprises 16 residues. CDR3 nucleotide sequence: TGTGCCAGCAGTCCCCCGGGGATTTCGAACACCGGGGAGCTGTTTTTT. This sequence encodes CASSPPGISNTGELFF.

The chain joins TRBV5-1 to TRBJ2-1, with 12 bases fitting TRBD2. CDR3 size: 16 residues. The junction had 8 bases not matched to a gene; V was cut back by 3 bases and J by 7 bases. The V gene's germline CDR1 is SGHRS and CDR2 YFSETQ. The chain's CDR3 is CASSSRLAGDDNEQFF. The CDR3, as DNA: TGCGCCAGCAGCTCCCGACTAGCGGGGGATGATAATGAGCAGTTCTTC.

The chain recombines TRBV14 with TRBJ1-2; maybe TRBD1 (5 bases). The CDR3 consists of 12 residues. Germline lookup yields CDR1 SGHDN and CDR2 FVKESK. Trimming removed 2 bases from V and 6 bases from J, with 7 bases in between. This CDR3 reads CASSQRGDGYTF. CDR3 sequence (DNA): TGTGCCAGCAGCCAAAGGGGCGATGGCTACACCTTC.

The sample holds one count of this clone. CDR3 residues: CASSQDWRLAAVNNEQFF. In DNA form, the CDR3 reads TGCGCCAGCAGCCAAGATTGGCGACTAGCGGCTGTGAACAATGAGCAGTTCTTC. The genes are TRBV4-1 and TRBJ2-1, with 9 nucleotides matching TRBD2. V dropped 0 bases and J dropped 5; count of bases not matched to a gene: 11. This CDR3 region has 18 residues. Germline-derived CDR1 and CDR2 are MGHRA and YSYEKL.

Worth noting for this clone: The junction does not match germline at one end; this may be a read error. Other nucleotide sequences in the sample specify the same CDR3. The chain couples TRBV7-8 to TRBJ1-6; 7 bases line up with TRBD1. Germline CDR1 is SGHVS and CDR2 is FQNEAQ. The length of the CDR3 is 17 residues. CDR3 amino acids: CASSLGVLTGDNSPLHF. The CDR3 nucleotides read TGTGCCAGCAGCTTAGGGGTCTTAACAGGGGATAATTCCCCCCTCCACTTT.